The 26 T cell receptor beta chains presented below share a single source sample, sequenced in a study of T cells after yellow fever vaccination (dated by TCRdb to about 2019). The receptor library was made with 5' RACE. The reads were generated on an Illumina HiSeq 2500. Using fastp trimming at Q25 and MiXCR clonotype assembly, TCRdb reanalyzed the public sequencing data and kept in-frame beta chains. For every CDR3 protein sequence, its rows merge into one entry that carries the most common genes and DNA. Recorded for this sample are 65,000 to 90,000 distinct CDR3 sequences; approximately 7.5% of them occurred a single time. Roughly 41% of the sample is held by the ten biggest clonotypes. Reading the label with the study, this specimen's treatment or condition is: live attenuated yellow fever vaccine strain. The material sequenced was CD8+ T cells sorted from PBMCs, taken on the day of the yellow fever booster vaccination. The receptors shown here come from a man in his thirties or forties who received the YFV17D yellow fever vaccine.

This clonotype was picked up a small number of times. This sequence joins TRBV2 and TRBJ2-7; D gene ambiguous. The germline V and J ends were trimmed by 2 bases and 0 bases, with 5 bases remaining between them. Germline CDR1 is SNHLY and CDR2 is FYNNEI. The CDR3 extends over 13 amino acids. The CDR3 DNA reads as TGTGCCAGCAGTGAATCTACCTCCTACGAGCAGTACTTC. Protein sequence: CASSESTSYEQYF. Complete variable domain (other parts from reference TRBV2 and TRBJ2-7): EPEVTQTPSHQVTQMGQEVILRCVPISNHLYFYWYRQILGQKVEFLVSFYNNEISEKSEIFDDQFSVERPDGSNFTLKIRSTKLEDSAMYFCASSESTSYEQYFGPGTRLTVT.

The chain uses TRBV19 and TRBJ1-5; no reliable D call. This CDR3 is 11 amino acids long. Trimming took off 0 bases at V and 15 bases at J, with 9 bases between the two ends. CDR1 LNHDA and CDR2 SQIVND come from the germline V gene (reference sequence). The CDR3: CASSIDNTPHF. The DNA of the CDR3 is TGTGCCAGTAGTATAGATAACACCCCGCATTTT.

The chain links TRBV10-3 to TRBJ2-2, with D possibly matching TRBD2 (5 bases). The CDR3 runs to 14 residues. Trimming removed 3 bases from V and 2 bases from J, with 7 bases in between. The germline V gene encodes CDR1 ENHRY and CDR2 SYGVKD. CDR3 sequence (DNA): TGTGCCATCAGTGATGAGGGCAACACCGGGGAGCTGTTTTTT. Translation: CAISDEGNTGELFF.

This clonotype was picked up a small number of times. V and J are TRBV7-8 and TRBJ2-2; 8 bases fit TRBD2. The CDR3 extends over 19 amino acids. Germline V gene sequence: CDR1 SGHVS, CDR2 FQNEAQ. The J segment lost 4 bases and the V segment lost 4 bases, leaving 17 bases of the junction unmatched. This CDR3 is CASSSSGLAPGSRTGELFF. DNA of the CDR3: TGTGCCAGCAGCTCCAGTGGACTAGCCCCGGGCTCCCGCACCGGGGAGCTGTTTTTT.

About this clonotype itself: At one end, the junction sequence differs from germline, possibly due to a read error. The V call is TRBV29-1, the J call TRBJ2-1; 9 bases agree with TRBD2. The CDR3 contains 14 residues. From germline, CDR1 is SQVTM and CDR2 ANQGSEA. The CDR3 DNA reads TGCAGCGTCAGTAGCGGGAGCTCCTGCAATGAGCAGTTCTTC. This gives the protein CSVSSGSSCNEQFF.

This clonotype has a handful of counts. The rearrangement uses TRBV7-2 and TRBJ2-7; no reliable D call. The CDR3 contains 14 residues. With 1 base removed from V and 0 bases from J, the gap between germline ends came to 7 bases. Germline CDR1 reads SGHTA; CDR2 reads FQGNSA. This chain's CDR3 is CASSLVASSYEQYF. CDR3 DNA sequence: TGTGCCAGCAGCTTAGTAGCCAGCTCCTACGAGCAGTACTTC.

This clonotype came up many times. V gene TRBV27 combines with J gene TRBJ2-2; tentatively, D is TRBD1 (5 bases). V lost 9 bases and J 8 bases, leaving 16 bases between the germline ends. This CDR3 has 13 amino acids. Germline V gives CDR1 MNHEY, CDR2 SMNVEV (reference sequence). The CDR3 DNA reads TGTGCCAGTCTCCGACCTGGACATGGGGAGCTGTTTTTT. Protein: CASLRPGHGELFF.

This clonotype was found a few times. The genes are TRBV7-6 and TRBJ1-6, with D tentatively TRBD1 (6 bases). CDR3 size: 15 residues. The V gene's germline CDR1 is SGHVS and CDR2 FNYEAQ. Trimming pared 5 bases from V and 10 bases from J, leaving 18 bases between. For the CDR3, the DNA is TGTGCCAGCAGCCCCCTAGGGGGGGGTCAATCACCCCTCCACTTT. It translates to CASSPLGGGQSPLHF.

This clonotype turned up a few times. This rearrangement joins TRBV15 to TRBJ2-5; possibly TRBD1 for D (6 bases). Trimming took off 1 base at V and 1 base at J, with 10 bases between the two ends. The V gene's germline CDR1 is LNHNV and CDR2 YYDKDF (reference sequence). CDR3 length: 15 residues. The CDR3, as DNA: TGTGCCACCAGCAGAGGCAGGGGAACCCAAGAGACCCAGTACTTC. This sequence encodes CATSRGRGTQETQYF.

This clonotype occurred many times. The chain has TRBV6-1 and TRBJ2-3, with D possibly being TRBD1 or TRBD2 (6 bases each). Per germline, CDR1 MNHNS and CDR2 SASEGT. The CDR3 runs 15 residues. The V and J ends lost 7 bases and 5 bases respectively, with 19 bases between them. CDR3 coding DNA: TGTGCCAGCAACCCAATGTGGGGGGCCGAAGATACGCAGTATTTT. Translating gives CASNPMWGAEDTQYF.

This clonotype was found many times. V usage is TRBV12-3 or TRBV12-4 and J usage is TRBJ2-7; 16 nucleotides match TRBD2. This CDR3 has 17 residues. V trimming: 6 bases; J trimming: 3 bases; junction bases outside the gene matches: 8. The DNA of the CDR3 is TGTGCCAGCAGGGGACTAGCGGGAGGGCCGGAAGACTACGAGCAGTACTTC. Amino acid sequence: CASRGLAGGPEDYEQYF.

This rearrangement joins TRBV20-1 to TRBJ2-7, with 9 bases fitting TRBD2. Germline lookup yields CDR1 DFQATT and CDR2 SNEGSKA (reference sequence). The CDR3 totals 14 residues. J lost 0 bases, V lost 1 base, and 1 base had no gene match. The CDR3 nucleotides read TGCAGTGCTAGAGTGGGACTAGCCTCCTACGAGCAGTACTTC. It translates to CSARVGLASYEQYF.

In this sample, this clonotype turned up a few times. Here the CDR3 reads CSASGSQETQYF. CDR3 DNA: TGCAGTGCTAGCGGTAGCCAAGAGACCCAGTACTTC. The chain links TRBV20-1 to TRBJ2-5; unclear D gene. Trimming left V 3 bases short and J 1 base short, with 6 bases between. The CDR3 has 12 residues. Germline CDR1 DFQATT, CDR2 SNEGSKA (reference sequence).

The J gene is TRBJ2-1, the V gene TRBV6-2 or TRBV6-3; 7 bases are shared with TRBD2. CDR3 size: 21 residues. With V trimmed by 4 bases and J by 0 bases, 21 bases remained unmatched. Germline loops: CDR1 MNHEY, CDR2 SVGEGT. The CDR3 loop is CASSFPSLAAAGSHSYNEQFF. Written as DNA, the CDR3 is TGTGCCAGCAGTTTCCCGAGTCTAGCGGCCGCGGGGAGCCACTCCTACAATGAGCAGTTCTTC.

This clonotype came up a few times. The chain carries TRBV9 and TRBJ2-7; 8 bases align to TRBD2. This CDR3 region has 16 residues. V shed 3 bases and J 4 bases; nucleotides not matched to a gene: 12. Per germline, CDR1 SGDLS and CDR2 YYNGEE. The CDR3 loop reads CASSAGGAVPIYEQYF. CDR3 sequence (DNA): TGTGCCAGCAGCGCGGGAGGGGCAGTTCCGATTTACGAGCAGTACTTC.

This clonotype was found a few times. This sequence joins TRBV9 and TRBJ2-3; 8 nucleotides align to TRBD1. V lost 0 bases and J lost 4; bases outside the gene matches: 4. This CDR3 spans 15 amino acids. Germline V gene lookup returns CDR1 SGDLS and CDR2 YYNGEE. This chain's CDR3 is CASSVDGQGPDTQYF. In DNA, the CDR3 is TGTGCCAGCAGCGTAGACGGACAGGGCCCAGATACGCAGTATTTT.

This clonotype was seen only a few times. This chain links TRBV29-1 with TRBJ2-3, with 11 bases fitting TRBD1. The CDR3 runs 14 residues. Germline V lookup: CDR1 SQVTM, CDR2 ANQGSEA. After removal of 6 bases from V and 3 bases from J, the junction contained 5 bases not matched to a gene. The CDR3 DNA reads as TGCAGCGTGTGGACAGGGGGCCTTACAGATACGCAGTATTTT. Translation gives CSVWTGGLTDTQYF.

Worth noting for this clonotype: A single base separates this from a much larger clone, so it may be a read error. This rearrangement joins TRBV20-1 to TRBJ2-7; D remains unclear. There are 13 residues in the CDR3. V was pared by 0 bases and J by 3 bases, with 9 bases between. Germline CDR1 and CDR2: DFQATT and SNEGSKA (reference sequence). Here the CDR3 reads CSARDIRDYEQYF. Here the CDR3 DNA reads TGCAGTGCTAGAGATATAAGGGACTACGAGCAGTACTTC.

This clonotype was seen repeatedly, ten times or more. The gene calls are TRBV12-5 and TRBJ2-1; weak D call: TRBD1 (6 bases). Trimming removed 3 bases at V and 5 bases at J, with 17 bases between. Germline V gene lookup returns CDR1 LGHNT and CDR2 FRNRAP. The CDR3 is made up of 16 amino acids. CDR3 in amino acids: CASGFTTGQQHNEQFF. Written as DNA, the CDR3 is TGTGCTAGTGGTTTCACTACCGGACAGCAACACAATGAGCAGTTCTTC. Drawing the rest from reference TRBV12-5 and TRBJ2-1, the complete variable domain is DARVTQTPRHKVTEMGQEVTMRCQPILGHNTVFWYRQTMMQGLELLAYFRNRAPLDDSGMPKDRFSAEMPDATLATLKIQPSEPRDSAVYFCASGFTTGQQHNEQFFGPGTRLTVL.

This clonotype has a count of ten or more. This chain links TRBV27 with TRBJ2-1, with TRBD2 identical over 7 bases. In germline, CDR1 is MNHEY, CDR2 SMNVEV (reference sequence). V shed 11 bases, J shed 8 bases, and the junction held 9 bases outside the gene matches. This CDR3 comprises 12 residues. The CDR3 region is CASVGLGYEQFF. CDR3 coding DNA: TGTGCCTCCGTCGGACTAGGGTATGAGCAGTTCTTC.

There are a few counts of this clonotype. The CDR3 DNA sequence: TGTGCCAGCAGTCTCAATAGCCGGGTCAGAAGGTTCTTC. Protein sequence: CASSLNSRVRRFF. The J gene is TRBJ2-1, the V gene TRBV25-1; D is undetermined. The CDR3 length is 13 residues. Per germline, CDR1 MGHDK and CDR2 SYGVNS. V lost 5 bases and J lost 15, with 20 bases in between.

Of note for this clonotype: The junction shows a germline mismatch at one end, possibly a read error. V usage is TRBV11-2 and J usage is TRBJ2-5; the D gene is possibly TRBD2 (6 bases). The CDR3 length is 13 residues. Germline V gives CDR1 SGHAT, CDR2 FQNNGV. CDR3 nucleotides: TGTGCCAGCAGCAAAACTAGCTGGGAGACCAAGTACTTC. It encodes CASSKTSWETKYF.

This chain uses TRBV27 with TRBJ2-7; tentative D call: TRBD2 (5 bases). Looked up from germline, CDR1 is MNHEY and CDR2 is SMNVEV (reference sequence). The V gene lost 5 bases and the J gene lost 4 bases, with 15 bases spanning the gap. The CDR3 spans 14 residues. DNA of the CDR3: TGTGCCAGCAGTGAGGGTCCTAGCTTTTACGAGCAGTACTTC. Translation gives CASSEGPSFYEQYF.

The chain is built from TRBV27 and TRBJ2-3; 10 bases are shared with TRBD2. Losses at the gene ends were 10 bases for V and 6 bases for J; bases not matched to a gene: 10. This CDR3 contains 14 residues. CDR1 is MNHEY and CDR2 is SMNVEV in the germline V gene (reference sequence). CDR3 nucleotide sequence: TGTGCCACCGCGACTAGCGGGCCACGGGATACGCAGTATTTT. It codes for CATATSGPRDTQYF.

This clonotype occurred a few times. The chain couples TRBV4-3 to TRBJ1-6, with unresolved D. V was pared by 3 bases and J by 4 bases, with 10 bases between. This CDR3 comprises 15 residues. Germline CDR1 LGHNA, CDR2 YSLEER. The CDR3 spells CASSHNSLYNSPLHF. CDR3 nucleotide sequence: TGCGCCAGCAGCCACAACAGCTTGTATAATTCACCCCTCCACTTT.

The V call is TRBV4-2, the J call TRBJ1-1; 9 nucleotides match TRBD1. The length of the CDR3 is 15 residues. V shed 0 bases, J shed 5 bases, and the junction held 4 bases outside the gene matches. Germline CDR1 is LGHNA and CDR2 is YNFKEQ. For the CDR3, the DNA is TGTGCCAGCAGCCAAGATCGAGGACAGGGGACTGAAGCTTTCTTT. This translates into CASSQDRGQGTEAFF.